This T cell receptor (beta chain) originates from a study of blood T cells in healthy people across ages. Background on the study: About one barcoded beta molecule per two T cells was captured by template switching.

Primers used in a second PCR of about 7 to 12 cycles were a sample-barcoded 5' primer and a J-beta primer mix. TCRdb reanalysed the 5' RACE reads using MiXCR and keeps one entry per CDR3 protein. The table records more than 700,000 distinct CDR3 sequences, 50% to 65% of them present only once. This clonotype has just a few counts. Its antigen is not identified. Study observations and caveats: Versus aged donors, long-lived donors had higher diversity and more naive CD4+ cells.

This CDR3 comprises 14 residues. V was pared by 3 bases and J by 14 bases, with 12 bases of the junction left unmatched. The TCR comes from a man older than 75 in good health. The V gene is TRBV12-3 or TRBV12-4, the J gene TRBJ2-3; TRBD2 aligns across 9 bases. The sample taken for sequencing was blood. DNA for the CDR3: TGTGCCAGCAGTTTTAGTAGCGGGAGCAGATACGCGTATTTT. Its protein is CASSFSSGSRYAYF.